These T cell receptor beta chains were read from a single sample in a study of blood T cell repertoires in COVID-19. Assay: immunoSEQ multiplex PCR; the TCRdb copy retains only in-frame clones and omits some. Found here are fewer than 45,000 clones, approximately 80% of them singletons; the top ten hold around 20%. The specimen was peripheral blood. Receptors were obtained from a man between 65 and 85 years old with acute or convalescent COVID-19. Both conserved end residues are part of each CDR3. A D gene is named only where the DNA matches it firmly. Only some rows state a clone size, as once, few, many or a class for expanded clones.

V: TRBV10-3
size: .
D: .
J: TRBJ1-3
CDR3: CAISASLGGSGDTIYF
DNA: TGTGCCATCAGTGCATCGTTGGGAGGGTCTGGAGACACCATATATTTT

V: TRBV5-6
size: .
D: TRBD2
J: TRBJ2-3
CDR3: CASTNWGLAGSTDTQYF
DNA: TGTGCCAGCACCAACTGGGGACTAGCGGGTAGCACAGATACGCAGTATTTT

V: TRBV27
size: .
D: .
J: TRBJ1-6
CDR3: CASSFGQTNSPLHF
DNA: TGTGCCAGCAGTTTTGGACAGACAAATTCACCCCTCCACTTT

V: TRBV7-9
size: .
D: .
J: TRBJ2-1
CDR3: CASSFGGTVGEQFF
DNA: TGTGCCAGCAGCTTCGGAGGGACAGTAGGAGAGCAGTTCTTC

V: TRBV4-3
size: .
D: TRBD2
J: TRBJ2-7
CDR3: CASSQVLAGAPYGEQYF
DNA: TGCGCCAGCAGCCAAGTTCTAGCGGGGGCCCCCTACGGCGAGCAGTACTTC

V: TRBV24-1
size: .
D: TRBD2
J: TRBJ2-5
CDR3: CATSDPGRAGKETQYF
DNA: TGTGCCACCAGTGACCCGGGTCGAGCGGGGAAAGAGACCCAGTACTTC

V: TRBV5-8
size: .
D: TRBD1
J: TRBJ2-1
CDR3: CASSARQGVVDYNEQFF
DNA: TGTGCCAGCAGCGCCCGACAGGGCGTTGTAGACTACAATGAGCAGTTCTTC

V: TRBV19
size: few
D: TRBD1
J: TRBJ2-7
CDR3: CASSLTGIVYEQYF
DNA: TGTGCCAGTAGCCTGACAGGGATCGTGTACGAGCAGTACTTC

V: TRBV28
size: .
D: .
J: TRBJ2-1
CDR3: CASSSKRAPFNEQFF
DNA: TGTGCCAGCAGTTCAAAGCGGGCTCCTTTCAATGAGCAGTTCTTC

V: TRBV6-6
size: .
D: .
J: TRBJ1-2
CDR3: CASSGAVYGYTF
DNA: TGTGCCAGCAGTGGGGCAGTCTATGGCTACACCTTC

V: TRBV18
size: once
D: TRBD1
J: TRBJ1-4
CDR3: CASTTGGLGKLFF
DNA: TGTGCCAGTACCACAGGGGGCTTGGGAAAACTGTTTTTT

V: TRBV4-2
size: .
D: .
J: TRBJ1-4
CDR3: CASSQDAQARNEKLFF
DNA: TGTGCCAGCAGCCAAGATGCACAGGCGCGGAATGAAAAACTGTTTTTT

V: TRBV30
size: .
D: .
J: TRBJ1-1
CDR3: CAWSFVGGKGTEAFF
DNA: TGTGCCTGGAGTTTTGTAGGGGGAAAGGGTACTGAAGCTTTCTTT

V: TRBV4-1
size: .
D: .
J: TRBJ1-3
CDR3: CASSQDQVSQGGNTIYF
DNA: TGCGCCAGCAGCCAAGATCAGGTTTCACAGGGTGGAAACACCATATATTTT

V: TRBV7-3
size: .
D: .
J: TRBJ2-2
CDR3: CASSLTSSKPRVGELFF
DNA: TGTGCCAGCAGCTTAACCTCTAGCAAACCTAGGGTCGGGGAGCTGTTTTTT

V: TRBV5-6
size: .
D: .
J: TRBJ1-5
CDR3: CASSLMTSGPYSNQPQHF
DNA: TGTGCCAGCAGCTTGATGACGTCTGGGCCTTATAGCAATCAGCCCCAGCATTTT

V: TRBV3-1/TRBV3-2
size: few
D: .
J: TRBJ2-1
CDR3: CASSQALVSHEQFF
DNA: TGTGCCAGCAGCCAAGCACTAGTTTCCCATGAGCAGTTCTTC

V: TRBV7-2
size: .
D: .
J: TRBJ2-5
CDR3: CASSLEPFSRTQYF
DNA: TGTGCCAGCAGCTTAGAACCCTTTAGTCGGACCCAGTACTTC

V: TRBV11-1
size: .
D: .
J: TRBJ1-1
CDR3: CASSLGQAKNTEAFF
DNA: TGTGCCAGCAGCTTAGGGCAGGCGAAGAACACTGAAGCTTTCTTT

V: TRBV30
size: .
D: .
J: TRBJ1-6
CDR3: CAWGRRSSYNSPLHF
DNA: TGTGCCTGGGGTAGGCGGAGCTCCTATAATTCACCCCTCCACTTT

V: TRBV28
size: .
D: .
J: TRBJ2-7
CDR3: CASSRQYEQYF
DNA: TGTGCCAGCAGTCGACAGTACGAGCAGTACTTC

V: TRBV10-3
size: few
D: .
J: TRBJ2-2
CDR3: CAIGGLTGELFF
DNA: TGTGCCATCGGAGGGCTTACCGGGGAGCTGTTTTTT

V: TRBV6-5
size: .
D: .
J: TRBJ1-1
CDR3: CASSYSDTPNTEAFF
DNA: TGTGCCAGCAGTTACTCGGACACCCCGAACACTGAAGCTTTCTTT

V: TRBV7-2
size: .
D: .
J: TRBJ2-5
CDR3: CASSLGARGQETQYF
DNA: TGTGCCAGCAGCTTAGGCGCAAGGGGCCAAGAGACCCAGTACTTC

V: TRBV14
size: .
D: .
J: TRBJ2-7
CDR3: CASNRDSSYEQYF
DNA: TGTGCCAGCAACCGGGACTCTTCCTACGAGCAGTACTTC

V: TRBV19
size: .
D: .
J: TRBJ2-2
CDR3: CASSWDTHWTGELFF
DNA: TGTGCCAGTAGTTGGGACACCCATTGGACCGGGGAGCTGTTTTTT

V: TRBV5-4
size: .
D: .
J: TRBJ2-2
CDR3: CASSLSSGLTGELFF
DNA: TGTGCCAGCAGCTTGTCGTCAGGGTTAACCGGGGAGCTGTTTTTT

V: TRBV18
size: .
D: TRBD1
J: TRBJ1-2
CDR3: CASSQEYRQGRKGYGYTF
DNA: TGTGCCAGCTCCCAAGAGTACCGACAGGGGAGAAAAGGCTATGGCTACACCTTC

V: TRBV5-5
size: .
D: TRBD1
J: TRBJ1-5
CDR3: CASSLAGTGGAGQPQHF
DNA: TGTGCCAGCAGCTTGGCCGGGACAGGGGGCGCGGGGCAGCCCCAGCATTTT

V: TRBV7-9
size: once
D: .
J: TRBJ1-2
CDR3: CASSPQGAGDYGYTF
DNA: TGTGCCAGCAGCCCACAAGGAGCAGGGGACTATGGCTACACCTTC

V: TRBV11-2
size: .
D: TRBD1
J: TRBJ2-1
CDR3: CASLNPGQGNDNEQFF
DNA: TGTGCCAGCCTGAACCCGGGACAGGGAAATGACAATGAGCAGTTCTTC

V: TRBV19
size: .
D: .
J: TRBJ1-1
CDR3: CASSGTGGAEAFF
DNA: TGTGCCAGTAGTGGGACTGGGGGTGCTGAAGCTTTCTTT

V: TRBV6-2/TRBV6-3
size: .
D: .
J: TRBJ1-2
CDR3: CASSSGYNYGYTF
DNA: TGTGCCAGCAGTTCAGGGTACAACTATGGCTACACCTTC

V: TRBV15
size: .
D: .
J: TRBJ1-2
CDR3: CATSRQRQAGLHPGGGYTF
DNA: TGTGCCACCAGCAGACAGAGACAGGCGGGGCTACACCCCGGGGGGGGCTACACCTTC